This T cell receptor beta chain was captured in a study of monozygotic twins with inflammatory bowel disease. After re-calling the 5' RACE reads, TCRdb lists one entry per CDR3 protein, DNA absent. Reported are some 400,000 distinct CDR3 sequences; the ten largest clones contain 2.4%. Germline-derived CDR1 and CDR2 are SGHVS and FNYEAQ. The length of the CDR3 is 14 residues. The clonotype comes from a human donor with ulcerative colitis or Crohn's disease, or a healthy co-twin of an affected twin (not recorded which). V usage is TRBV7-6 and J usage is TRBJ2-5. Material for sequencing was blood. This chain's CDR3 is CASSGPELGETQYF.